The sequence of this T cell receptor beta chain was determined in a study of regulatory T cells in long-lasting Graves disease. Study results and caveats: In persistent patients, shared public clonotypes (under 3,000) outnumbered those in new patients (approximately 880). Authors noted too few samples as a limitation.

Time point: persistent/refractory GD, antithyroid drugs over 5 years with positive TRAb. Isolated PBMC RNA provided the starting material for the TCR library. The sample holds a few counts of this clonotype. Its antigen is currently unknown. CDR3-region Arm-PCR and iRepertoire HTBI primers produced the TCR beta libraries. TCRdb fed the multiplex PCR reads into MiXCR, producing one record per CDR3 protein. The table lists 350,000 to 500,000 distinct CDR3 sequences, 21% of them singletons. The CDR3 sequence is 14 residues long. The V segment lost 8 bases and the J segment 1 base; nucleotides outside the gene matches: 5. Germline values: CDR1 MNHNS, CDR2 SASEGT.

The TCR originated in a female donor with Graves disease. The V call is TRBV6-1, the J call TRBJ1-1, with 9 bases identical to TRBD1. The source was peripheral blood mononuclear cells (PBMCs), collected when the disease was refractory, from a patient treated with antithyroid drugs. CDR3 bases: TGTGCCAGCGGACAGGGGTCGGGGAACACTGAAGCTTTCTTT. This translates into CASGQGSGNTEAFF.